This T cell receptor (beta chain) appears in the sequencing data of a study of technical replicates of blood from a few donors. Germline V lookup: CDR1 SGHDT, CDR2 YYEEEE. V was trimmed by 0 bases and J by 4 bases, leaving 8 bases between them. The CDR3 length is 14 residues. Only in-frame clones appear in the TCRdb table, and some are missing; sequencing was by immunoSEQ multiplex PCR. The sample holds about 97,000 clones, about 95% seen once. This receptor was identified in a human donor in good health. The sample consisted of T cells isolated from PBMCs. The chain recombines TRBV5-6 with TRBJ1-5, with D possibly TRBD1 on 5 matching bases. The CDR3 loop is CASSLVGTNQPQHF. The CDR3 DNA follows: TGTGCCAGCAGCTTGGTGGGGACTAATCAGCCCCAGCATTTT.